The clone carrying this T cell receptor beta chain showed up just a few times. A unique molecular identifier was carried by every single TCR cDNA molecule. MiXCR, applied by TCRdb to the 5' RACE reads, yields one record per CDR3 protein. Here the sample spans about 120,000 distinct CDR3 sequences, 9% to 15% being singletons. This specimen belongs to a study of spatial heterogeneity in lung cancer. Study information: For the average unique TCR and UMI combination, more than 9.5 occurrences appeared in raw reads.

Time point described: blood at routine non-recurrence follow-up after resection. Tumor, nontumor lung or frozen PBMC supplied whole RNA that was sequenced unsorted. CDR1 SGHVS and CDR2 FQNEAQ come from the germline V gene. The CDR3 has 15 amino acids. V lost 4 bases and J lost 3; bases outside the gene matches: 7. The receptor's source is a male donor with early-stage non-small cell lung cancer. Sequenced here: PBMCs, sampled at follow-up. The chain combines TRBV7-8 with TRBJ2-7; the match to TRBD1 covers 9 bases. The CDR3 nucleotides read TGTGCCAGCAGCTCTGGACAGGGGCCGGGCTACGAGCAGTACTTC. It yields the protein CASSSGQGPGYEQYF.